Each of the 20 T cell receptor beta chains below was sequenced from the same sample in a study of T cell responses to AZD1222 COVID-19 vaccine. Here immunoSEQ multiplex PCR was the method, and the copy in TCRdb shows in-frame clones only, minus some. The sample consists of some 120,000 clones, 84% of them appearing once. This material consisted of peripheral blood, taken 28 days after the second AZD1222 dose. Receptor source: an adult who received the AZD1222 COVID-19 vaccine.

This clone was recorded once. The CDR3 DNA is TGTGCCAGCAGCTTTTTTAGTGGCGATCAGCCCCAGCATTTT. This encodes CASSFFSGDQPQHF. This sequence joins TRBV7-2 and TRBJ1-5; no definite D call. This CDR3 is 14 amino acids long. The germline V gene encodes CDR1 SGHTA and CDR2 FQGNSA. V was shortened by 3 bases and J by 5 bases, with 11 bases between the two germline ends.

CDR3 coding DNA: TGTGCCAGCAGCCTCTTGTCGATTAGCTCCTACGAGCAGTACTTC. Protein: CASSLLSISSYEQYF. This chain joins TRBV7-2 and TRBJ2-7; D remains ambiguous. Deletions cut 5 bases from V and 0 bases from J, with 14 bases between. Germline-derived CDR1 and CDR2 are SGHTA and FQGNSA. The CDR3 loop spans 15 amino acids.

The CDR3 protein is CASSRAGLDTGELFF. In DNA, the CDR3 is TGTGCCAGCAGCCGAGCGGGATTAGACACCGGGGAGCTGTTTTTT. The rearrangement uses TRBV11-3 and TRBJ2-2; the match to TRBD2 covers 7 bases. Unmatched junction bases numbered 6, after V lost 5 bases and J lost 3 bases. The length of the CDR3 is 15 residues. Per germline, CDR1 SGHNT and CDR2 YENEEA.

This chain connects TRBV27 to TRBJ2-2; 10 nucleotides agree with TRBD1. V lost 10 bases to trimming and J lost 4 bases; unmatched junction nucleotides: 6. This CDR3 is 14 amino acids long. Germline V gene data show CDR1 as MNHEY and CDR2 as SMNVEV (reference sequence). The CDR3 reads CATSRDRGTGELFF. CDR3 bases: TGTGCCACGTCCCGGGACAGGGGCACCGGGGAGCTGTTTTTT.

This clone appeared once. V usage is TRBV5-6 and J usage is TRBJ1-5; 9 bases are a match to TRBD1. Unmatched junction bases numbered 6, after V lost 3 bases and J lost 2 bases. This CDR3 region has 16 residues. CDR1 SGHDT and CDR2 YYEEEE come from the germline V gene. The CDR3 here is CASSYRRTGGNQPQHF. The CDR3 DNA is TGTGCCAGCAGCTACCGCAGGACAGGGGGCAATCAGCCCCAGCATTTT.

The rearrangement links TRBV27 to TRBJ1-2; 7 bases map to TRBD1. The CDR3 totals 14 residues. The germline V gene encodes CDR1 MNHEY and CDR2 SMNVEV (reference sequence). Unmatched junction bases numbered 5, after V lost 7 bases and J lost 0 bases. CDR3 sequence reads: CASTPTGSNYGYTF. CDR3 sequence (DNA): TGTGCCAGCACCCCGACAGGGTCTAACTATGGCTACACCTTC.

This chain joins TRBV6-4 and TRBJ1-2, with D tentatively TRBD1 (5 bases). Trimming cost V 6 bases and J 6 bases, with 20 bases left between them. Germline values: CDR1 MRHNA, CDR2 SNTAGT. This CDR3 spans 15 amino acids. CDR3 amino acids: CASRPSGEFNNGYTF. Written as DNA, the CDR3 is TGTGCCAGCAGGCCATCGGGGGAGTTTAATAATGGCTACACCTTC.

This clone was seen just once. This chain uses TRBV7-8 with TRBJ2-1; no firm D call. Germline-derived CDR1 and CDR2 are SGHVS and FQNEAQ. V was clipped by 1 base and J by 9 bases, with 13 bases between them. The CDR3 spans 14 residues. CDR3 loop: CASSLGRFYGEQFF. The CDR3 DNA is TGTGCCAGCAGCTTAGGTAGATTCTACGGTGAGCAGTTCTTC.

V usage is TRBV2 and J usage is TRBJ1-2; D call uncertain. Germline V lookup: CDR1 SNHLY, CDR2 FYNNEI. Trimming removed 7 bases from V and 0 bases from J, with 9 bases in between. CDR3 length equals 13 residues. The CDR3 spells CASTRDSNYGYTF. The CDR3 DNA reads TGTGCCAGCACGAGAGATTCTAACTATGGCTACACCTTC.

The chain combines TRBV9 with TRBJ2-3; D not certain. The germline V gene has CDR1 SGDLS and CDR2 YYNGEE. Trimming pared 5 bases from V and 0 bases from J, leaving 10 bases between. The CDR3 consists of 14 residues. As DNA, the CDR3 is TGTGCCAGCAGTAGGGAACCTAGCACAGATACGCAGTATTTT. This encodes CASSREPSTDTQYF.

The rearrangement uses TRBV4-1 and TRBJ1-2; D gene unclear. The length of the CDR3 is 15 residues. In germline, CDR1 is MGHRA, CDR2 YSYEKL. The V and J ends lost 0 bases and 8 bases respectively, with 16 bases between them. The CDR3 sequence: CASSQDLLMVGGYTF. The DNA for the CDR3 is TGCGCCAGCAGCCAAGATCTTTTGATGGTGGGGGGCTACACCTTC.

In this sample, this clone turned up a few times. This chain links TRBV7-9 with TRBJ2-7; no clear D gene. The V end was cut by 5 bases, the J end by 4 bases, with 9 bases between. The germline gives CDR1 SEHNR, CDR2 FQNEAQ (reference sequence). The CDR3 runs 12 residues. CDR3 sequence reads: CASSPDVYEQYF. CDR3 sequence (DNA): TGTGCCAGCAGCCCCGACGTTTACGAGCAGTACTTC. Together with reference TRBV7-9 and TRBJ2-7, the CDR3 gives the full variable domain: DTGVSQNPRHKITKRGQNVTFRCDPISEHNRLYWYRQTLGQGPEFLTYFQNEAQLEKSRLLSDRFSAERPKGSFSTLEIQRTEQGDSAMYLCASSPDVYEQYFGPGTRLTVT.

In this sample, this clone turned up a few times. The CDR3 protein is CASSVQGDANYGYTF. Written as DNA, the CDR3 is TGCGCCAGCAGCGTACAGGGGGACGCTAACTATGGCTACACCTTC. The V gene is TRBV5-1, the J gene TRBJ1-2, with TRBD1 identical over 8 bases. This CDR3 spans 15 amino acids. Trimming took 4 bases from V and 0 from J; bases not matched to a gene: 5. Germline V gene lookup returns CDR1 SGHRS and CDR2 YFSETQ. Together with reference TRBV5-1 and TRBJ1-2, the CDR3 gives the full variable domain: KAGVTQTPRYLIKTRGQQVTLSCSPISGHRSVSWYQQTPGQGLQFLFEYFSETQRNKGNFPGRFSGRQFSNSRSEMNVSTLELGDSALYLCASSVQGDANYGYTFGSGTRLTVV.

This clone showed up just once. The V and J genes are TRBV18 and TRBJ2-7, with 11 bases aligning to TRBD2. The CDR3 runs 17 residues. Per the germline V gene, CDR1 is KGHSH and CDR2 is LQKENI. V lost 3 bases, J lost 4 bases, and 11 bases stayed unmatched. CDR3: CASSPFAVAGGNYEQYF. DNA of the CDR3: TGTGCCAGCTCACCCTTCGCGGTAGCGGGGGGGAATTACGAGCAGTACTTC.

The chain joins TRBV4-3 to TRBJ1-2; TRBD1 aligns across 8 bases. The junction had 9 bases not matched to a gene; V was cut back by 0 bases and J by 6 bases. There are 16 residues in the CDR3. Germline V gene sequence: CDR1 LGHNA, CDR2 YSLEER. CDR3 nucleotide sequence: TGCGCCAGCAGCCAAGATGTATTCCAGGGGGCCCATGGCTACACCTTC. Its protein product is CASSQDVFQGAHGYTF.

The chain employs TRBV12-5 and TRBJ1-2; the match to TRBD1 covers 9 bases. CDR3 length: 15 residues. Germline CDR1 and CDR2: LGHNT and FRNRAP. The ends lost 7 bases at V and 8 bases at J; junction bases unmatched: 14. CDR3 DNA sequence: TGTGCTAGTGCCAACCGTAGGGGGGACAGGGACGGCTACACCTTC. Its protein product is CASANRRGDRDGYTF. Full variable domain (outside the CDR3, taken from reference TRBV12-5 and TRBJ1-2): DARVTQTPRHKVTEMGQEVTMRCQPILGHNTVFWYRQTMMQGLELLAYFRNRAPLDDSGMPKDRFSAEMPDATLATLKIQPSEPRDSAVYFCASANRRGDRDGYTFGSGTRLTVV.

This clone was recorded a few times. V is TRBV11-2 and J is TRBJ2-7; tentatively, D is TRBD2 (5 bases). Trimming removed 4 bases at V and 0 bases at J, with 10 bases between. CDR1 and CDR2 from the germline V gene are SGHAT and FQNNGV. This CDR3 has 14 residues. The DNA for the CDR3 is TGTGCCAGCAGCTCGGACTGGAGCTCCTACGAGCAGTACTTC. The encoded protein is CASSSDWSSYEQYF.

This sequence joins TRBV6-5 and TRBJ1-5; TRBD1 is a possible D gene (5 bases). Germline assignment: CDR1 MNHEY and CDR2 SVGAGI. The CDR3 runs to 14 residues. Trimming stripped 2 bases from V and 5 bases from J, with 10 bases between. CDR3 amino acids: CASSYDSFDQPQHF. CDR3 DNA: TGTGCCAGCAGTTACGACAGTTTTGATCAGCCCCAGCATTTT.

This clone has just a few counts. The chain couples TRBV7-3 to TRBJ1-1, with D hard to call. V lost 4 bases, J lost 11 bases, and 17 bases lay in between. The CDR3 is made up of 13 amino acids. Per germline, CDR1 SGHTA and CDR2 FQGTGA. Here the CDR3 reads CASSSGEGLGAFF. For the CDR3, the DNA is TGTGCCAGCAGCTCCGGGGAGGGTCTTGGTGCTTTCTTT.

J is TRBJ1-4 and V is TRBV7-9; 7 bases line up with TRBD1. Trimming took 5 bases from V and 4 from J; bases not matched to a gene: 7. Germline lookup yields CDR1 SEHNR and CDR2 FQNEAQ (reference sequence). The CDR3 is made up of 15 amino acids. CDR3 DNA sequence: TGTGCCAGCAGCGCCAACCGGGACAGTAATGAAAAACTGTTTTTT. It encodes CASSANRDSNEKLFF.